The 15 T cell receptor beta chains listed next were all sequenced from one sample in a study of cytomegalovirus exposure and HLA in healthy donors. Vbeta (60) and Jbeta (13) primers were used in the PCR. Sequenced by immunoSEQ multiplex PCR; TCRdb stores in-frame clones only, minus some. The data hold 150,000 to 200,000 clones, with 84% observed a single time. Sequenced input: PBMCs. All receptors derive from a young man in good health and CMV-seronegative.

The chain joins TRBV30 to TRBJ2-1; D uncertain. The germline gives CDR1 GTSNPN, CDR2 SVGIG (reference sequence). The CDR3 sequence is 13 residues long. V was clipped by 1 base and J by 6 bases, with 10 bases between them. The CDR3 loop is CAWSGWAGNEQFF. In DNA form, the CDR3 reads TGTGCCTGGAGTGGGTGGGCCGGCAATGAGCAGTTCTTC.

The genes are TRBV18 and TRBJ2-5; possible D gene TRBD1, 6 bases. With the DNA end fitting TRBJ2-7 better, the J assignment may be wrong. Germline lookup yields CDR1 KGHSH and CDR2 LQKENI. This CDR3 is 14 amino acids long. CDR3 protein: CASSPGAGPDEQYF. CDR3 sequence (DNA): TGTGCCAGCTCACCGGGGGCAGGGCCTGACGAGCAGTACTTC.

V gene TRBV28 combines with J gene TRBJ2-7; the D gene is possibly TRBD2 (5 bases). Germline V gene data show CDR1 as MDHEN and CDR2 as SYDVKM. The germline V and J ends were trimmed by 5 bases and 2 bases, with 19 bases remaining between them. The CDR3 consists of 16 residues. The CDR3 coding sequence is TGTGCCAGCAGTCGCCAGTCAGCGGCCTCGACCTACGAGCAGTACTTC. It translates to CASSRQSAASTYEQYF.

V gene TRBV27 combines with J gene TRBJ2-5, with 13 bases identical to TRBD2. The germline V gene encodes CDR1 MNHEY and CDR2 SMNVEV (reference sequence). J was trimmed by 5 bases and V by 5 bases; bases with no gene match: 11. The CDR3 is 17 residues long. CDR3 protein: CASSPWTSGSFEETQYF. The DNA of the CDR3 is TGTGCCAGCAGTCCGTGGACTAGCGGGAGCTTCGAGGAGACCCAGTACTTC.

In DNA, the CDR3 is TGTGCCAGTAGTACTAGCACAGATACGCAGTATTTT. Amino acids: CASSTSTDTQYF. This chain connects TRBV19 to TRBJ2-3; unclear D gene. Trimming took off 4 bases at V and 0 bases at J, with 2 bases between the two ends. Germline values: CDR1 LNHDA, CDR2 SQIVND (reference sequence). CDR3 length: 12 amino acids.

This clone came up a few times. The V call is TRBV29-1, the J call TRBJ2-7, with TRBD2 identical over 9 bases. Germline trimming cut 4 bases from V and 3 bases from J; bases unmatched to any gene: 4. This CDR3 has 13 amino acids. Per the germline V gene, CDR1 is SQVTM and CDR2 is ANQGSEA. The CDR3 reads CSVGATSGYEQYF. The CDR3 DNA is TGCAGCGTTGGTGCGACTAGCGGCTACGAGCAGTACTTC.

The V call is TRBV28, the J call TRBJ2-1; 10 bases agree with TRBD2. The junction had 9 bases not matched to a gene; V was cut back by 1 base and J by 0 bases. CDR3 size: 19 residues. The germline gives CDR1 MDHEN, CDR2 SYDVKM. CDR3 loop: CASSLSRTSGWLSYNEQFF. DNA for the CDR3: TGTGCCAGCAGTTTATCCCGGACTAGCGGATGGCTCTCCTACAATGAGCAGTTCTTC.

The rearrangement links TRBV4-3 to TRBJ2-1; TRBD2 agrees at 14 bases. Germline lookup yields CDR1 LGHNA and CDR2 YSLEER. V was clipped by 3 bases and J by 7 bases; unmatched bases: 5. The CDR3 covers 16 residues. The CDR3 loop is CASSHEGLAGENEQFF. CDR3 in DNA: TGCGCCAGCAGCCATGAGGGACTAGCGGGAGAAAATGAGCAGTTCTTC.

The chain recombines TRBV25-1 with TRBJ1-2, with 7 nucleotides matching TRBD1. The V segment lost 1 base and the J segment 0 bases; nucleotides outside the gene matches: 2. This CDR3 is 15 amino acids long. In germline, CDR1 is MGHDK, CDR2 SYGVNS. Here the CDR3 DNA reads TGTGCCAGCAGTGAATTGGGACAGACTAACTATGGCTACACCTTC. Translating it yields CASSELGQTNYGYTF.

The rearrangement links TRBV11-3 to TRBJ2-1; 7 nucleotides match TRBD1. CDR1 and CDR2 (germline): SGHNT, YENEEA. CDR3 length equals 15 residues. Trimming took 3 bases from V and 3 from J; bases not matched to a gene: 5. The CDR3, as DNA: TGTGCCAGCAGCTTCCGACAGGGTGGCTACAATGAGCAGTTCTTC. Translation gives CASSFRQGGYNEQFF.

This rearrangement joins TRBV7-8 to TRBJ2-3; 12 nucleotides line up with TRBD2. The CDR3 is 20 amino acids. J lost 5 bases, V lost 3 bases, and 18 bases had no gene match. The germline gives CDR1 SGHVS, CDR2 FQNEAQ. The CDR3 sequence is CASSFPLAGGPGARIDTQYF. The CDR3 DNA follows: TGTGCCAGCAGCTTCCCCCTAGCGGGGGGGCCAGGGGCCCGGATAGATACGCAGTATTTT.

The V gene is TRBV10-3, the J gene TRBJ1-6; D not certain. Germline V gene data show CDR1 as ENHRY and CDR2 as SYGVKD. Trimming pared 8 bases from V and 9 bases from J, leaving 11 bases between. The CDR3 runs to 12 residues. The CDR3 reads CAIGAGASPLHF. Written as DNA, the CDR3 is TGTGCCATCGGTGCGGGAGCTTCACCCCTCCACTTT.

The chain links TRBV7-3 to TRBJ2-3; D possibly corresponds to TRBD2 (7 bases). The CDR3 extends over 16 amino acids. Trimming took off 2 bases at V and 4 bases at J, with 16 bases between the two ends. Looked up from germline, CDR1 is SGHTA and CDR2 is FQGTGA. The CDR3 spells CASSLHGGGRPDTQYF. The CDR3 coding sequence is TGTGCCAGCAGCTTACATGGGGGCGGGAGACCAGATACGCAGTATTTT.

On this clone: Germline is not matched at one junction end, which may reflect a read error. The chain is built from TRBV7-7 and TRBJ2-3; 10 nucleotides align to TRBD2. The CDR3 is made up of 15 amino acids. CDR1 SSHAT and CDR2 FNYEAQ come from the germline V gene (reference sequence). CDR3 region: CASSLAGGPTDTQYF. CDR3 in DNA: TGTGCTAGCAGCTTAGCGGGGGGTCCTACAGATACGCAGTATTTT.

The V and J genes are TRBV4-1 and TRBJ2-7, with 8 bases lining up with TRBD2. The trim removed 0 bases at V and 6 bases at J, leaving 13 bases unmatched. Germline CDR1 MGHRA, CDR2 YSYEKL. The CDR3 has 17 residues. CDR3 protein: CASSQDVAGILLGEQYF. CDR3 nucleotides: TGCGCCAGCAGCCAAGACGTAGCGGGGATCTTGTTGGGCGAGCAGTACTTC.